One sample yielded the 14 T cell receptor beta chains listed below, sequenced in a study of shared clonotypes between healthy human individuals. TCRdb keeps only in-frame clones here, not all; method: immunoSEQ multiplex PCR. The sample gives fewer than 3 million clones, approximately 90% of which show up once; about 0.41% is in the top ten. Sequences were obtained from naive CD4+ T cells from PBMCs. Subset given: CD45RA+ positively selected. These receptors originate from a young man in good health. Some clones in this sample may be carry-over from other donors' samples.

V is TRBV27 and J is TRBJ2-2; 13 nucleotides align to TRBD2. In germline, CDR1 is MNHEY, CDR2 SMNVEV (reference sequence). CDR3 size: 19 residues. V lost 8 bases to trimming and J lost 0 bases; unmatched junction nucleotides: 12. DNA for the CDR3: TGTGCCAGCTGTTCCACCCCGGGACTAGCGGGACCGAACACCGGGGAGCTGTTTTTT. The encoded protein is CASCSTPGLAGPNTGELFF.

This clone was seen only once. Other DNA sequences in the same sample also yield this CDR3. The rearrangement links TRBV9 to TRBJ2-1; tentative D call: TRBD2 (5 bases). This CDR3 region has 15 residues. V was trimmed by 2 bases and J by 0 bases, leaving 9 bases between them. CDR1 is SGDLS, CDR2 YYNGEE, per germline. The CDR3 is CASSVSGNSYNEQFF. Here the CDR3 DNA reads TGTGCCAGCAGCGTTTCCGGGAACTCCTACAATGAGCAGTTCTTC. Full variable domain (outside the CDR3, taken from reference TRBV9 and TRBJ2-1): DSGVTQTPKHLITATGQRVTLRCSPRSGDLSVYWYQQSLDQGLQFLIQYYNGEERAKGNILERFSAQQFPDLHSELNLSSLELGDSALYFCASSVSGNSYNEQFFGPGTRLTVL.

The rearrangement links TRBV5-6 to TRBJ2-1, with 8 positions matching TRBD2. The J segment lost 7 bases and the V segment lost 2 bases, leaving 14 bases of the junction unmatched. The CDR3 is 17 residues long. The germline V gene encodes CDR1 SGHDT and CDR2 YYEEEE. The CDR3 DNA sequence: TGTGCCAGCAGCTTACGACGGGAGGGCCGTGGGAAAAATGAGCAGTTCTTC. Its protein product is CASSLRREGRGKNEQFF.

V is TRBV6-5 and J is TRBJ2-1; D ambiguous. The CDR3 contains 14 residues. Trimming pared 0 bases from V and 8 bases from J, leaving 11 bases between. Germline V CDR1 and CDR2: MNHEY, SVGAGI. As DNA, the CDR3 is TGTGCCAGCAGTTACTCGTATCGTGGCTATGAGCAGTTCTTC. Translation: CASSYSYRGYEQFF.

The J gene is TRBJ1-5, the V gene TRBV2; TRBD1 agrees at 7 bases. Trimming cost V 6 bases and J 4 bases; bases outside gene matches: 6. This CDR3 is built from 14 residues. The germline gives CDR1 SNHLY, CDR2 FYNNEI. CDR3 bases: TGTGCCAGCAGACGCGGGACAGAGAATCAGCCCCAGCATTTT. This gives the protein CASRRGTENQPQHF.

J is TRBJ1-3 and V is TRBV10-3; D call uncertain. CDR1 and CDR2 from the germline V gene are ENHRY and SYGVKD. The CDR3 has 16 amino acids. Trimming removed 3 bases at V and 0 bases at J, with 12 bases between. The CDR3 DNA reads TGTGCCATCAGTGAAGGAGGAGGGAGCTCTGGAAACACCATATATTTT. Translation: CAISEGGGSSGNTIYF.

The chain couples TRBV6-5 to TRBJ1-2; possibly TRBD1 for D (6 bases). V gave up 10 bases and J gave up 4 bases, with 22 bases separating them. CDR1 is MNHEY, CDR2 SVGAGI, per germline. This CDR3 comprises 15 residues. CDR3 protein: CATYRPPGEVYGYTF. Written as DNA, the CDR3 is TGTGCCACCTATAGACCTCCAGGGGAAGTCTATGGCTACACCTTC.

The rearrangement joins TRBV20-1 to TRBJ1-2; maybe TRBD1 (5 bases). The V and J ends lost 6 bases and 7 bases respectively, with 12 bases between them. The CDR3 spans 11 residues. Per the germline V gene, CDR1 is DFQATT and CDR2 is SNEGSKA (reference sequence). This CDR3 is CSAAGGAGYTF. The CDR3, as DNA: TGCAGTGCCGCCGGAGGGGCTGGCTACACCTTC.

This clone was seen a few times. The J gene is TRBJ1-2, the V gene TRBV5-1, with 7 bases fitting TRBD1. The V gene end was trimmed by 4 bases and the J gene end by 2 bases; junction bases not matched to a gene: 2. This CDR3 has 13 residues. Germline assignment: CDR1 SGHRS and CDR2 YFSETQ. The CDR3 reads CASSGGQNYGYTF. The CDR3 region has the DNA TGCGCCAGCAGCGGGGGACAGAACTATGGCTACACCTTC. The variable domain in full, completed from reference TRBV5-1 and TRBJ1-2, reads KAGVTQTPRYLIKTRGQQVTLSCSPISGHRSVSWYQQTPGQGLQFLFEYFSETQRNKGNFPGRFSGRQFSNSRSEMNVSTLELGDSALYLCASSGGQNYGYTFGSGTRLTVV.

DNA of the CDR3: TGTGCCAGCAGCTTATTATTGGAACTAGCGGGAGGACTTAGAAGCTCCTACAATGAGCAGTTCTTC. It codes for CASSLLLELAGGLRSSYNEQFF. The chain combines TRBV7-6 with TRBJ2-1; 12 bases are a match to TRBD2. The CDR3 covers 22 residues. V shed 2 bases and J 0 bases; nucleotides not matched to a gene: 17. Germline loops: CDR1 SGHVS, CDR2 FNYEAQ.

The chain employs TRBV29-1 and TRBJ1-3; D not certain. Germline V gene data show CDR1 as SQVTM and CDR2 as ANQGSEA. The V end was cut by 4 bases, the J end by 0 bases, with 7 bases between. There are 13 residues in the CDR3. CDR3 DNA sequence: TGCAGCGTTGCGGGCACCTCTGGAAACACCATATATTTT. Protein: CSVAGTSGNTIYF.

The chain uses TRBV7-9 and TRBJ1-4; D is undetermined. Per germline, CDR1 SEHNR and CDR2 FQNEAQ (reference sequence). Trimming removed 4 bases at V and 7 bases at J, with 25 bases between. This CDR3 has 18 residues. CDR3 nucleotide sequence: TGTGCCAGCAGCTCTGACCGACCATCCTCGGTCTTTCGTGAAAAACTGTTTTTT. Encoded protein: CASSSDRPSSVFREKLFF.

The chain couples TRBV5-4 to TRBJ2-3, with 9 bases fitting TRBD2. This CDR3 has 14 amino acids. The V gene end was trimmed by 5 bases and the J gene end by 6 bases; junction bases not matched to a gene: 7. Germline loops: CDR1 SGHNT, CDR2 YYREEE (reference sequence). The CDR3 nucleotides read TGTGCCAGCAGGGGTAGCGGGAGAAGTGATACGCAGTATTTT. Amino acids: CASRGSGRSDTQYF.

The chain is built from TRBV7-6 and TRBJ2-7, with 8 bases matching TRBD2. V lost 4 bases and J lost 3; bases outside the gene matches: 17. Germline loops: CDR1 SGHVS, CDR2 FNYEAQ. The CDR3 spans 18 residues. The CDR3 here is CASSSLSGGFPKLYEQYF. CDR3 DNA: TGTGCCAGCAGCTCCCTCTCGGGGGGGTTCCCCAAGCTCTACGAGCAGTACTTC.